This T cell receptor (beta chain) was sequenced for a study of chemoradiotherapy in HPV16-positive cancers. The CDR3 consists of 14 residues. V trimming: 5 bases; J trimming: 3 bases; junction bases outside the gene matches: 7. Per the germline V gene, CDR1 is LNHDA and CDR2 is SQIVND (reference sequence). Clones were sequenced by immunoSEQ multiplex PCR, and TCRdb holds only the in-frame ones, with some missing. The table has 5,300 or so clones, around 83% seen once. The chain couples TRBV19 to TRBJ2-7, with 7 bases fitting TRBD1. This receptor was taken from a human donor with HPV-associated anogenital cancer. Sample: tumor tissue, taken from a patient who underwent chemoradiotherapy. The CDR3 DNA reads TGTGCCAGTAGTCTCGAGGACAGGAGCTACGAGCAGTACTTC. It specifies CASSLEDRSYEQYF.